Listed here are 24 T cell receptor beta chains from one sample, sequenced in a study of blood T cell repertoires in COVID-19. Profiled with immunoSEQ multiplex PCR; TCRdb holds only in-frame clones, not every one. The sample records 100,000 or so clones, approximately 90% being singletons. Sequences were obtained from peripheral blood. The receptors were gathered from a human donor with active COVID-19. The donor label of this sample is uncertain.

This chain connects TRBV18 to TRBJ1-2; TRBD1 matches at 8 bases. V dropped 3 bases and J dropped 8; count of bases not matched to a gene: 11. The germline V gene encodes CDR1 KGHSH and CDR2 LQKENI. The CDR3 contains 15 residues. CDR3 protein: CASSPNTDRERGYTF. The DNA for the CDR3 is TGTGCCAGCTCACCGAATACGGACAGGGAGAGAGGCTACACCTTC.

The gene calls are TRBV10-3 and TRBJ2-7; perhaps TRBD1 as D (6 bases). The CDR3 has 12 amino acids. V was cut by 10 bases and J by 3 bases, with 13 bases left in between. Looked up from germline, CDR1 is ENHRY and CDR2 is SYGVKD. The CDR3 DNA is TGTGCCAACGGGGACACCGACTACGAGCAGTACTTC. Its translation is CANGDTDYEQYF.

V usage is TRBV9 and J usage is TRBJ2-7, with D possibly matching TRBD1 (6 bases). CDR1 and CDR2 from the germline V gene are SGDLS and YYNGEE. This CDR3 has 13 amino acids. V lost 3 bases to trimming and J lost 2 bases, with 9 bases between them. For the CDR3, the DNA is TGTGCCAGCAGCGAAGGGGACACCTACGAGCAGTACTTC. It codes for CASSEGDTYEQYF.

This clone was seen only once. The J gene is TRBJ2-1, the V gene TRBV5-1, with TRBD1 matching 9 bases. Looked up from germline, CDR1 is SGHRS and CDR2 is YFSETQ. V shed 4 bases, J shed 7 bases, and the junction held 15 bases outside the gene matches. CDR3 length equals 17 residues. CDR3 in DNA: TGCGCCAGCAGCCCCGGGACAGGGAACGAAGAGGAGAATGAGCAGTTCTTC. Translated, it gives CASSPGTGNEEENEQFF.

The rearrangement joins TRBV24-1 to TRBJ2-2, with no clear D. Germline V CDR1 and CDR2: KGHDR, SFDVKD. Trimming stripped 7 bases from V and 0 bases from J, with 8 bases between. The CDR3 totals 14 residues. The CDR3 region has the DNA TGTGCCACCAGGACCGGGTCGAACACCGGGGAGCTGTTTTTT. Its translation is CATRTGSNTGELFF.

The V call is TRBV25-1, the J call TRBJ2-1, with 11 bases identical to TRBD2. The CDR3 runs 13 residues. Germline assignment: CDR1 MGHDK and CDR2 SYGVNS. Losses at the gene ends were 9 bases for V and 7 bases for J; bases not matched to a gene: 5. This chain's CDR3 is CASLAGGLNEQFF. The DNA for the CDR3 is TGTGCCAGTCTAGCGGGGGGACTGAATGAGCAGTTCTTC.

The rearrangement joins TRBV2 to TRBJ1-2; 9 bases are a match to TRBD1. The CDR3 loop spans 14 amino acids. After removal of 6 bases from V and 9 bases from J, the junction contained 11 bases not matched to a gene. Germline CDR1 reads SNHLY; CDR2 reads FYNNEI. CDR3 in amino acids: CASRPTGTGMSYTF. The CDR3 nucleotides read TGTGCCAGCAGACCTACAGGGACAGGGATGAGCTACACCTTC.

The chain joins TRBV5-1 to TRBJ2-5, with 8 bases that match TRBD2. Per germline, CDR1 SGHRS and CDR2 YFSETQ. The ends lost 0 bases at V and 1 base at J; junction bases unmatched: 2. The CDR3 spans 15 residues. The CDR3 DNA is TGCGCCAGCAGCTTGGCCAGCGGGGGCCAAGAGACCCAGTACTTC. It is translated as CASSLASGGQETQYF.

The chain joins TRBV7-9 to TRBJ2-1, with TRBD1 matching over 7 bases. This CDR3 has 13 residues. The germline V gene encodes CDR1 SEHNR and CDR2 FQNEAQ (reference sequence). With V trimmed by 5 bases and J by 8 bases, 6 bases remained unmatched. The CDR3 DNA sequence: TGTGCCAGCAGCCTCGACAGGGTAGATGAGCAGTTCTTC. This gives the protein CASSLDRVDEQFF.

The CDR3 nucleotides are TGTGCCAGTAGTATAAGAACAGGGGGCAGCTACGAGCAGTACTTC. This gives the protein CASSIRTGGSYEQYF. The chain is built from TRBV19 and TRBJ2-7; 9 bases fit TRBD1. CDR1 is LNHDA, CDR2 SQIVND, per germline (reference sequence). V lost 2 bases to trimming and J lost 3 bases; unmatched junction nucleotides: 5. This CDR3 is 15 amino acids long.

Comments on this clone: Other nucleotide sequences in the sample specify the same CDR3. The chain has TRBV19 and TRBJ2-1; 8 bases map to TRBD2. V dropped 6 bases and J dropped 6; count of bases not matched to a gene: 10. Looked up from germline, CDR1 is LNHDA and CDR2 is SQIVND (reference sequence). This CDR3 has 15 residues. As DNA, the CDR3 is TGTGCCAGTAGCCCCCTCGGGGGGGGGACCAATGAGCAGTTCTTC. As protein: CASSPLGGGTNEQFF.

This clone has only one observation. The rearrangement joins TRBV13 to TRBJ2-2; 7 bases agree with TRBD1. The V gene end was trimmed by 5 bases and the J gene end by 0 bases; junction bases not matched to a gene: 3. CDR1 is PRHDT and CDR2 is FYEKMQ in the germline V gene (reference sequence). This CDR3 is built from 15 residues. The CDR3 region has the DNA TGTGCCAGCAGCCCAACAGGGGCGAACACCGGGGAGCTGTTTTTT. It specifies CASSPTGANTGELFF.

The CDR3 bases are TGTGCCAGCAGTTACACAGGTCAGCCCCAGCATTTT. It specifies CASSYTGQPQHF. The rearrangement links TRBV6-2 or TRBV6-3 to TRBJ1-5, with D tentatively TRBD1 (5 bases). Trimming pared 2 bases from V and 6 bases from J, leaving 5 bases between. Germline V lookup: CDR1 MNHEY, CDR2 SVGEGT. CDR3 size: 12 residues.

This chain uses TRBV9 with TRBJ2-3; D not certain. Germline CDR1 SGDLS, CDR2 YYNGEE. Trimming left V 0 bases short and J 2 bases short, with 10 bases between. The CDR3 length is 15 residues. CDR3 protein: CASSVGVFSTDTQYF. In DNA, the CDR3 is TGTGCCAGCAGCGTAGGCGTCTTCTCCACAGATACGCAGTATTTT.

The chain joins TRBV10-2 to TRBJ2-1; no reliable D call. Germline CDR1 and CDR2: WSHSY and SAAADI. With 6 bases removed from V and 4 bases from J, the gap between germline ends came to 22 bases. The CDR3 has 17 amino acids. CDR3 coding DNA: TGCGCCAGCAGCGCCCTTAGCCGCCCCGAATCTTACAATGAGCAGTTCTTC. This sequence encodes CASSALSRPESYNEQFF.

This CDR3 reads CASSLSDRGNYGYTF. In nucleotides, the CDR3 is TGTGCCAGCAGCCTATCCGACAGGGGGAACTATGGCTACACCTTC. The chain uses TRBV3-1 (or the pseudogene TRBV3-2) and TRBJ1-2, with TRBD1 identical over 9 bases. This CDR3 comprises 15 residues. Trimming at V came to 4 bases and at J to 2 bases, leaving 5 bases not matched to a gene. The V gene's germline CDR1 is LGHDT and CDR2 YNNKEL (reference sequence).

This clone was detected a few times. V is TRBV5-4 and J is TRBJ2-1, with TRBD1 as a possible D gene (6 bases). The CDR3 loop spans 13 amino acids. CDR1 and CDR2 from the germline V gene are SGHNT and YYREEE (reference sequence). V shed 2 bases and J shed 8 bases, with 11 bases lying between them. The CDR3 loop reads CASSFTGNDEQFF. The CDR3 DNA is TGTGCCAGCAGCTTTACAGGGAACGATGAGCAGTTCTTC.

The chain carries TRBV6-1 and TRBJ2-1; 9 nucleotides match TRBD2. The V gene end was trimmed by 3 bases and the J gene end by 6 bases; junction bases not matched to a gene: 6. The CDR3 loop spans 15 amino acids. Germline V gene sequence: CDR1 MNHNS, CDR2 SASEGT. Here the CDR3 reads CASSERGGNRNEQFF. The CDR3 DNA reads TGTGCCAGCAGTGAGCGGGGGGGAAACCGCAATGAGCAGTTCTTC.

J is TRBJ1-1 and V is TRBV6-5, with D maybe TRBD1 (5 bases). CDR1 and CDR2 from the germline V gene are MNHEY and SVGAGI. V dropped 0 bases and J dropped 11 bases, with 16 bases sitting between them. This CDR3 spans 14 amino acids. The CDR3 nucleotides are TGTGCCAGCAGTTACTCGTCCGGGGGTGGGTGGGCTTTCTTT. Its protein product is CASSYSSGGGWAFF.

This sequence joins TRBV5-1 and TRBJ2-3; 11 bases align to TRBD2. The CDR3 has 17 amino acids. The V gene's germline CDR1 is SGHRS and CDR2 YFSETQ. Trimming removed 0 bases from V and 0 bases from J; junction bases left unmatched: 3. In DNA, the CDR3 is TGCGCCAGCAGCTTGGGACTAGCGGGGACTAGCACAGATACGCAGTATTTT. Amino acids: CASSLGLAGTSTDTQYF.

This clone appeared a few times. The gene calls are TRBV5-1 and TRBJ2-7; possible D gene TRBD2, 5 bases. Per the germline V gene, CDR1 is SGHRS and CDR2 is YFSETQ. V gave up 6 bases and J gave up 3 bases, with 19 bases separating them. This CDR3 is built from 15 residues. The CDR3: CASTPGLQDVYEQYF. The CDR3 region has the DNA TGCGCCAGCACACCCGGACTCCAGGACGTCTACGAGCAGTACTTC.

The chain uses TRBV6-5 and TRBJ2-5; 7 nucleotides agree with TRBD1. The junction had 10 bases not matched to a gene; V was cut back by 6 bases and J by 3 bases. The CDR3 covers 15 residues. The germline gives CDR1 MNHEY, CDR2 SVGAGI. The CDR3 region is CASRMSRDSKETQYF. In nucleotides, the CDR3 is TGTGCCAGCAGAATGAGCCGGGACAGCAAAGAGACCCAGTACTTC.

This clone was seen just once. The chain joins TRBV7-9 to TRBJ1-2; 11 nucleotides agree with TRBD1. The CDR3 extends over 16 amino acids. Trimming at V came to 5 bases and at J to 1 base, leaving 6 bases not matched to a gene. Per germline, CDR1 SEHNR and CDR2 FQNEAQ (reference sequence). In DNA form, the CDR3 reads TGTGCCAGCAGCCCTTCCGGGACAGGGGGTAACTATGGCTACACCTTC. As protein: CASSPSGTGGNYGYTF.

V and J are TRBV20-1 and TRBJ2-7; 7 bases line up with TRBD1. With 7 bases clipped from V and 3 bases from J, the junction kept 3 bases outside the gene matches. Germline V lookup: CDR1 DFQATT, CDR2 SNEGSKA (reference sequence). This CDR3 is built from 11 residues. CDR3 protein: CSGAGGYEQYF. The CDR3 DNA sequence: TGCAGTGGTGCAGGGGGCTACGAGCAGTACTTC.